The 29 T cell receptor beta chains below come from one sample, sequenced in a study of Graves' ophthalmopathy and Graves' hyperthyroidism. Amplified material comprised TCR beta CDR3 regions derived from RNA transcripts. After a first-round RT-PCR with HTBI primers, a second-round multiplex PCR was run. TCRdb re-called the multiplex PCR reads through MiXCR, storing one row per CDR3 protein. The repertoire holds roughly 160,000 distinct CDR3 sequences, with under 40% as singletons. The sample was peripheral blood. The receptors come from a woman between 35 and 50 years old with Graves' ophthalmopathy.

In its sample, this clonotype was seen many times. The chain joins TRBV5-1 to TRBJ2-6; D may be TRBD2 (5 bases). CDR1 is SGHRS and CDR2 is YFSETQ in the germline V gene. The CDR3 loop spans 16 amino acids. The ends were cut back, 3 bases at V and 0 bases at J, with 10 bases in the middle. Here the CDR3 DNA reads TGCGCCAGCAGCTACTATACTAGCTCTGGGGCCAACGTCCTGACTTTC. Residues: CASSYYTSSGANVLTF. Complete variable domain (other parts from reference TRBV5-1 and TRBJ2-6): KAGVTQTPRYLIKTRGQQVTLSCSPISGHRSVSWYQQTPGQGLQFLFEYFSETQRNKGNFPGRFSGRQFSNSRSEMNVSTLELGDSALYLCASSYYTSSGANVLTFGAGSRLTVL.

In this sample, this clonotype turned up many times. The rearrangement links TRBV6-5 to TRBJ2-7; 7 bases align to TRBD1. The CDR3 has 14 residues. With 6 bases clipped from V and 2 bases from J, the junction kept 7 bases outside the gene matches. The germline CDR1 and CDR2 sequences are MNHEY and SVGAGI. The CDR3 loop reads CASRSGTAPYEQYF. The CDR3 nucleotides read TGTGCCAGCAGATCCGGGACAGCCCCCTACGAGCAGTACTTC.

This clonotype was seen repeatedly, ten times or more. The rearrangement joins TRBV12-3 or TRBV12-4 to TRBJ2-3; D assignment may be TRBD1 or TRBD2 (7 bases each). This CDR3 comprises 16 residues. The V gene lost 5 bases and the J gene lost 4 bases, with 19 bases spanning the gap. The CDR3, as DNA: TGTGCCAGCAGTCTATCAGGGGGGAGGGCCGCAGATACGCAGTATTTT. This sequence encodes CASSLSGGRAADTQYF.

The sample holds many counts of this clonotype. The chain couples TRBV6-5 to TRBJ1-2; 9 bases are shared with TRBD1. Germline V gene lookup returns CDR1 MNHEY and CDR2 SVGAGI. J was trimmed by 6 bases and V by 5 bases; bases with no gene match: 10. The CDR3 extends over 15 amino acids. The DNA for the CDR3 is TGTGCCAGCAGTCGTTCTTCTGGACAGGGGAATGGCTACACCTTC. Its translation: CASSRSSGQGNGYTF.

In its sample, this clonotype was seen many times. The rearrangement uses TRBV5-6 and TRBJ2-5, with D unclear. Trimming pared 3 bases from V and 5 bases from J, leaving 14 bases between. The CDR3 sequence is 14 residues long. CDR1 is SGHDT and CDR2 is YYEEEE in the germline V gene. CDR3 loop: CASSWLRQEETQYF. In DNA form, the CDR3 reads TGTGCCAGCAGCTGGCTGAGGCAGGAGGAGACCCAGTACTTC.

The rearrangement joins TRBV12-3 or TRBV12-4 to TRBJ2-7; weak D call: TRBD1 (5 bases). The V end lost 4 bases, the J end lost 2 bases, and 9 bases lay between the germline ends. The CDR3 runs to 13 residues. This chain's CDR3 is CASSWGRTYEQYF. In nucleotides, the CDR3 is TGTGCCAGCAGTTGGGGCAGAACCTACGAGCAGTACTTC.

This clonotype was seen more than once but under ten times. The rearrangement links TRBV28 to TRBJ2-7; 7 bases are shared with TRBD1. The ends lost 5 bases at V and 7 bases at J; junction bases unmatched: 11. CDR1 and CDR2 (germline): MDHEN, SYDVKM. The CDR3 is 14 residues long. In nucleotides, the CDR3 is TGTGCCAGCAGTATCCACCCACAGGGGTTGGAGCAGTACTTC. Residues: CASSIHPQGLEQYF.

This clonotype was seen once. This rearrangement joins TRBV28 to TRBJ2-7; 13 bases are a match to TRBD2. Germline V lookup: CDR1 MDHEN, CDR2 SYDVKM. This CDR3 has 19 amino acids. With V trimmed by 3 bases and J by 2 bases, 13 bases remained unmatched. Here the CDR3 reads CASSFGTLAGGPGTYEQYF. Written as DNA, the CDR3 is TGTGCCAGCAGTTTTGGTACACTAGCGGGAGGGCCTGGGACCTACGAGCAGTACTTC. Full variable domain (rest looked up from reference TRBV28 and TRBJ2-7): DVKVTQSSRYLVKRTGEKVFLECVQDMDHENMFWYRQDPGLGLRLIYFSYDVKMKEKGDIPEGYSVSREKKERFSLILESASTNQTSMYLCASSFGTLAGGPGTYEQYFGPGTRLTVT.

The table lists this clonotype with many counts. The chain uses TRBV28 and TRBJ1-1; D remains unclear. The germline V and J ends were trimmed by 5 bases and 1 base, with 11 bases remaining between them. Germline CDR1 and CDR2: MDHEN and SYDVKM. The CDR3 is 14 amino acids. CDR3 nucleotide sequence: TGTGCCAGCAGTACGGAACCTACGAACACTGAAGCTTTCTTT. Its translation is CASSTEPTNTEAFF.

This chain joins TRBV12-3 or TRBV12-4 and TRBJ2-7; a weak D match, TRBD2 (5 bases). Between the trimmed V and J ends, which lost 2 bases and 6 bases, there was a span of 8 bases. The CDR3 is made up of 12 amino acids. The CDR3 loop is CASSLLGVEQYF. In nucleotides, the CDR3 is TGTGCCAGCAGTTTATTGGGAGTCGAGCAGTACTTC.

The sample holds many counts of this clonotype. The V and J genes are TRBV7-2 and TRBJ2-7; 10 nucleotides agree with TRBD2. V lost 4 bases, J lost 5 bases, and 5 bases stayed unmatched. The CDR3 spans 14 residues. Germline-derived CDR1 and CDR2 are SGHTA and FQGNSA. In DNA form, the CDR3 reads TGTGCCAGCAGCTCTAGCGGGAGTCTCCACGAGCAGTACTTC. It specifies CASSSSGSLHEQYF. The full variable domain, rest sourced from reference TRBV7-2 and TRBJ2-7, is GAGVSQSPSNKVTEKGKDVELRCDPISGHTALYWYRQSLGQGLEFLIYFQGNSAPDKSGLPSDRFSAERTGGSVSTLTIQRTQQEDSAVYLCASSSSGSLHEQYFGPGTRLTVT.

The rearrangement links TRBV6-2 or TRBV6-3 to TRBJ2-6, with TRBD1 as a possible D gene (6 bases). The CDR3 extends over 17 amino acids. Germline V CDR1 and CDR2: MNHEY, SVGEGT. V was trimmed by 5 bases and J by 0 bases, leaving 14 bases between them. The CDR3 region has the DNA TGTGCCAGCAGTAACCGGGACACACGCTCTGGGGCCAACGTCCTGACTTTC. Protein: CASSNRDTRSGANVLTF.

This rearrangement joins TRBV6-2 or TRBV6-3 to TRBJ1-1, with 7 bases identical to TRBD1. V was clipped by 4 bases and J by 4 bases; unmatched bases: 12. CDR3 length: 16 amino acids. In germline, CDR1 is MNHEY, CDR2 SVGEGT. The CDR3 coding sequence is TGTGCCAGCAGTTTCCAACAGGGGAGGGGTGGCACTGAAGCTTTCTTT. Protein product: CASSFQQGRGGTEAFF.

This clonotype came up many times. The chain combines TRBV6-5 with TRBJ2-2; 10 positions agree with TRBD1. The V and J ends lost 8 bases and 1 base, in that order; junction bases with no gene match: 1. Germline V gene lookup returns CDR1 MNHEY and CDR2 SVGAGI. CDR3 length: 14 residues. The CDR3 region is CASRDRGNTGELFF. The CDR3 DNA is TGTGCCAGCCGGGACAGGGGGAACACCGGGGAGCTGTTTTTT.

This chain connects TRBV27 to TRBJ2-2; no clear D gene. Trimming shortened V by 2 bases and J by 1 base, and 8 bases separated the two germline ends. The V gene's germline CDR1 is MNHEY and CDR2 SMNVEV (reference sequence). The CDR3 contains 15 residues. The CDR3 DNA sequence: TGTGCCAGCAGTTTACGGGCCGAGAACACCGGGGAGCTGTTTTTT. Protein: CASSLRAENTGELFF.

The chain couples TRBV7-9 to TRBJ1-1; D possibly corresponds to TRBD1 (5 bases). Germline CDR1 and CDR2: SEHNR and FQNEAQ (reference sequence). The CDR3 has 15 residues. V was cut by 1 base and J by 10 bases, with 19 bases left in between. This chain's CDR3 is CASSLGATLGPGAFF. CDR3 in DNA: TGTGCCAGCAGCTTAGGGGCCACATTGGGGCCTGGAGCTTTCTTT.

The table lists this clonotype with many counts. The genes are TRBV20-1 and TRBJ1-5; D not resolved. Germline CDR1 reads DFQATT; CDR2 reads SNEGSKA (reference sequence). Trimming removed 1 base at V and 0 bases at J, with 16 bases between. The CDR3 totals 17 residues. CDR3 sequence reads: CSARGPEWIFSNQPQHF. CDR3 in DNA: TGCAGTGCTAGAGGGCCAGAATGGATTTTTAGCAATCAGCCCCAGCATTTT.

In DNA, the CDR3 is TGTGCCAGCAGTTTATCGCCGAGGACAGGGTTACCTGAAGCTTTCTTT. This gives the protein CASSLSPRTGLPEAFF. This chain links TRBV27 with TRBJ1-1; 8 nucleotides line up with TRBD1. The CDR3 has 16 amino acids. V shed 0 bases and J 6 bases; nucleotides not matched to a gene: 9. CDR1 and CDR2 (germline): MNHEY, SMNVEV (reference sequence).

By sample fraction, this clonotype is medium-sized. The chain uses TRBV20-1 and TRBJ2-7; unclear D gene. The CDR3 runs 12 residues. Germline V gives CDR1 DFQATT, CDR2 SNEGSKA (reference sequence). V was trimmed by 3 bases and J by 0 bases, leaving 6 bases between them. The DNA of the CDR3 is TGCAGTGCTAGCCCCAGCTCCTACGAGCAGTACTTC. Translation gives CSASPSSYEQYF.

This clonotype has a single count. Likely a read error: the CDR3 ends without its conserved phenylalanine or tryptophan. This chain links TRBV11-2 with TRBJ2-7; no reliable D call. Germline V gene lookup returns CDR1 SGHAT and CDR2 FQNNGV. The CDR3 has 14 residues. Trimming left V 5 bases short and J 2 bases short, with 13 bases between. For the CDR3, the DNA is TGTGCCAGCAGCACGGACGGCGATACCTACGAGCAGTACTCC. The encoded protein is CASSTDGDTYEQYS.

In DNA form, the CDR3 reads TGTGCCAGCAGTCTCGTTCCCGGGACAGGGGGCGGCGAGCAGTACTTC. Translating it yields CASSLVPGTGGGEQYF. The rearrangement joins TRBV28 to TRBJ2-7; 12 nucleotides agree with TRBD1. The germline V gene encodes CDR1 MDHEN and CDR2 SYDVKM. V lost 5 bases and J lost 6; bases outside the gene matches: 11. The CDR3 runs to 16 residues.

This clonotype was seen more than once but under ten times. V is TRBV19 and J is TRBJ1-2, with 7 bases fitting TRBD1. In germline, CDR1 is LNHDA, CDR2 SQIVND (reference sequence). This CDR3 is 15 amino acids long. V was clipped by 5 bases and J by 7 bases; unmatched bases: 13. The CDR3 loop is CASSSDPGQFAGYTF. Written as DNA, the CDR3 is TGTGCCAGTAGTTCAGATCCGGGACAGTTCGCTGGCTACACCTTC.

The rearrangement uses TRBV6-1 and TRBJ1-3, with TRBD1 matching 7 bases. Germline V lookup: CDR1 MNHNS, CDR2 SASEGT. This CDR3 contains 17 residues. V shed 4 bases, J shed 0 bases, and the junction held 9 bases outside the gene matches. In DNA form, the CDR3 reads TGTGCCAGCAGTGTTATGACAGGGCGAGTCTCTGGAAACACCATATATTTT. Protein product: CASSVMTGRVSGNTIYF.

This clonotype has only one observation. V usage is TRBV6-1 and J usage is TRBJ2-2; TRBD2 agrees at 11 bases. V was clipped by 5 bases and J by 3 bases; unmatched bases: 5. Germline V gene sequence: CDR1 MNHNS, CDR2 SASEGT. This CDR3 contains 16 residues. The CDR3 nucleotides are TGTGCCAGCAGTCCGACTAGCGGGACTTACACCGGGGAGCTGTTTTTT. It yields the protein CASSPTSGTYTGELFF.

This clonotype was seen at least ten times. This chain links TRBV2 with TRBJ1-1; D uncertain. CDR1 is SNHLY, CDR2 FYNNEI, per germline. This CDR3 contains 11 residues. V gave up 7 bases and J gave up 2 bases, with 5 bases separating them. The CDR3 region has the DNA TGTGCCAGCAAAATCAACACTGAAGCTTTCTTT. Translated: CASKINTEAFF.

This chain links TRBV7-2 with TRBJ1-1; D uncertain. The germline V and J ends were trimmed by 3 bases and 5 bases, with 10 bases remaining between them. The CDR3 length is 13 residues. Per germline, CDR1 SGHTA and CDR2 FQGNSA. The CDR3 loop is CASSFGPGTEAFF. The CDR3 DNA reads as TGTGCCAGCAGCTTTGGACCGGGGACTGAAGCTTTCTTT.

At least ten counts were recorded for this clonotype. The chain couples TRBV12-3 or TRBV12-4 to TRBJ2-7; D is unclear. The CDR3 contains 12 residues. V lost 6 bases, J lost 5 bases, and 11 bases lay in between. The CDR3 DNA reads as TGTGCCAGCAGACGCACCTGGGACGAGCAGTACTTC. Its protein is CASRRTWDEQYF.

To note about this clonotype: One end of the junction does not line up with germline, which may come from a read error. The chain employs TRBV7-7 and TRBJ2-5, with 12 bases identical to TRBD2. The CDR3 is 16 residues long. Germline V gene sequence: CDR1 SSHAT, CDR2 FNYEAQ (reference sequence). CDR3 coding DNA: TGTGCTAGCAGCCCTTCTAGCGGGAGGGCCCGGGAGACCCAGTACTTC. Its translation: CASSPSSGRARETQYF.

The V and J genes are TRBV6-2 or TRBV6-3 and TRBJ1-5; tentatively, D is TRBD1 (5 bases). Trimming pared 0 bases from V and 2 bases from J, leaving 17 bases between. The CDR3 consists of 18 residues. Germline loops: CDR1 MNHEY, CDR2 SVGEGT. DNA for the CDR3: TGTGCCAGCAGTTACTCCGGGGTCGGGGGTGTTGGCAATCAGCCCCAGCATTTT. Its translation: CASSYSGVGGVGNQPQHF.